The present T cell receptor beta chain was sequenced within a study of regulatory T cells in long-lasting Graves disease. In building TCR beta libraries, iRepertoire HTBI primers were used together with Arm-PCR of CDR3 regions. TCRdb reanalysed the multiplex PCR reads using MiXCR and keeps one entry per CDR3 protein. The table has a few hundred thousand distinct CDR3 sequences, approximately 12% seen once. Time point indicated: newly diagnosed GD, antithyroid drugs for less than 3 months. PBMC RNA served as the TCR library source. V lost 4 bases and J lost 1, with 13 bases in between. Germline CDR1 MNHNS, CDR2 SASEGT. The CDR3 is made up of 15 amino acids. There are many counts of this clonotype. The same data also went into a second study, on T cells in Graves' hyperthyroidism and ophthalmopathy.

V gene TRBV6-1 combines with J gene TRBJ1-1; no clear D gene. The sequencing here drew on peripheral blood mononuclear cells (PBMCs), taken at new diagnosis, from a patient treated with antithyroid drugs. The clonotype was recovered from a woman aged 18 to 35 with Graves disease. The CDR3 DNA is TGTGCCAGCAGTGGCGGGAGCACCGCGAACACTGAAGCTTTCTTT. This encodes CASSGGSTANTEAFF.